This entry lists 15 T cell receptor beta chains sequenced from one sample in a study of cytomegalovirus exposure and HLA in healthy donors (TCRdb year 2017). The protocol used for the library was the immunoSEQ multiplex PCR assay. A mixture of 60 forward primers for TCR Vbeta segments and 13 reverse primers for TCR Jbeta segments was used in the multiplex PCR. TCRdb carries this immuneACCESS record with in-frame sequences only. Its versions omit some clonotypes, under half of them owing to an unresolved V gene in the studies checked, with the rest unexplained. The sample table lists under 200,000 clones, 84% of them with a count of one. Clones ranked in the top ten supply 5% to 7.5% of the sample. Sequenced input: PBMCs. The receptor source for this set is a man between 45 and 60 years old in good health and CMV-seropositive.

This chain connects TRBV5-6 to TRBJ2-7; D not resolved. Trimming removed 3 bases from V and 4 bases from J, with 14 bases in between. The CDR3 contains 14 residues. Germline CDR1 is SGHDT and CDR2 is YYEEEE. The CDR3 DNA reads as TGTGCCAGCAGCTCCGGGTTGGCGAGGTACGAGCAGTACTTC. Protein product: CASSSGLARYEQYF.

This chain uses TRBV14 with TRBJ1-2; the D gene is possibly TRBD1 (6 bases). The CDR3 covers 14 residues. Germline V gene lookup returns CDR1 SGHDN and CDR2 FVKESK. Trimming pared 4 bases from V and 7 bases from J, leaving 16 bases between. The CDR3 DNA follows: TGTGCCAGCAGCCCTTTTCCAGGGGCAGGTGGCTACACCTTC. Translation gives CASSPFPGAGGYTF.

V and J are TRBV19 and TRBJ2-7; a possible D gene is TRBD1 (5 bases). V lost 9 bases and J lost 1, with 13 bases in between. Germline CDR1 and CDR2: LNHDA and SQIVND (reference sequence). The CDR3 is 13 amino acids. As DNA, the CDR3 is TGTGCCAGCCAACGTCCAGGGTCCTACGAGCAGTACTTC. Its translation: CASQRPGSYEQYF.

This clone was seen a single time. The junction shows a germline mismatch at one end, possibly a read error. The V call is TRBV7-9, the J call TRBJ1-1; no clear D. Germline values: CDR1 SEHNR, CDR2 FQNEAQ (reference sequence). The CDR3 covers 9 residues. CDR3 DNA sequence: TGTGCCAGCAGCTTAGTCGGGATCTTT. It codes for CASSLVGIF.

This clone was observed a handful of times. The chain has TRBV6-1 and TRBJ2-5; 7 bases are a match to TRBD1. Germline V gene data show CDR1 as MNHNS and CDR2 as SASEGT. This CDR3 spans 15 amino acids. V gave up 7 bases and J gave up 2 bases; unmatched junction bases: 10. CDR3 sequence reads: CASMSIRDSQETQYF. In DNA, the CDR3 is TGTGCCAGCATGTCCATCCGGGACAGTCAAGAGACCCAGTACTTC.

This clone has only a few counts. The gene calls are TRBV6-5 and TRBJ1-5; tentative D call: TRBD1 (5 bases). V was trimmed by 4 bases and J by 4 bases, leaving 11 bases between them. Germline CDR1 is MNHEY and CDR2 is SVGAGI. The CDR3 consists of 14 residues. CDR3 coding DNA: TGTGCCAGCAGTTGGGGGGGTGGTAATCAGCCCCAGCATTTT. Translating gives CASSWGGGNQPQHF.

The chain employs TRBV7-3 and TRBJ1-2, with D tentatively TRBD1 (5 bases). Germline V CDR1 and CDR2: SGHTA, FQGTGA. Trimming took off 2 bases at V and 1 base at J, with 14 bases between the two ends. This CDR3 contains 16 residues. The CDR3 is CASSLAGGTVNYGYTF. DNA for the CDR3: TGTGCCAGCAGCTTAGCGGGGGGGACGGTTAACTATGGCTACACCTTC.

Only a few counts were recorded for this clone. The rearrangement uses TRBV28 and TRBJ2-1; a possible D gene is TRBD2 (6 bases). The CDR3 has 17 residues. Trimming took 3 bases from V and 4 from J, leaving 19 bases between them. Germline V lookup: CDR1 MDHEN, CDR2 SYDVKM. The DNA for the CDR3 is TGTGCCAGCAGTTTCGCCGGGGAAGCGGGCCAGTACAATGAGCAGTTCTTC. Residues: CASSFAGEAGQYNEQFF.

This chain connects TRBV6-5 to TRBJ2-3; a weak D match, TRBD2 (6 bases). The CDR3 has 15 amino acids. The ends were cut back, 2 bases at V and 3 bases at J, with 12 bases in the middle. Per the germline V gene, CDR1 is MNHEY and CDR2 is SVGAGI. CDR3 region: CASSYMGGETDTQYF. In nucleotides, the CDR3 is TGTGCCAGCAGTTACATGGGCGGGGAGACAGATACGCAGTATTTT.

This chain connects TRBV5-6 to TRBJ1-1, with D perhaps TRBD1 (5 bases). This CDR3 contains 15 residues. With 0 bases removed from V and 5 bases from J, the gap between germline ends came to 14 bases. In germline, CDR1 is SGHDT, CDR2 YYEEEE. The CDR3: CASSLAGGVGTEAFF. In nucleotides, the CDR3 is TGTGCCAGCAGCTTGGCGGGGGGTGTGGGGACTGAAGCTTTCTTT.

In its sample, this clone was seen once. The rearrangement uses TRBV6-6 and TRBJ2-3; the match to TRBD1 covers 7 bases. The CDR3 sequence is 15 residues long. The ends lost 5 bases at V and 1 base at J; junction bases unmatched: 6. The V gene's germline CDR1 is MNHNY and CDR2 SVGAGI (reference sequence). The CDR3 DNA follows: TGTGCCAGCAGTCTACAGGGGAGAGGCACAGATACGCAGTATTTT. Translation: CASSLQGRGTDTQYF.

This chain joins TRBV7-9 and TRBJ2-7; D is unclear. The V end was cut by 3 bases, the J end by 3 bases, with 9 bases between. This CDR3 region has 13 residues. CDR1 is SEHNR, CDR2 FQNEAQ, per germline (reference sequence). The CDR3 coding sequence is TGTGCCAGCAGCTTGGAGCCTCTCTACGAGCAGTACTTC. Translated, it gives CASSLEPLYEQYF.

This chain connects TRBV19 to TRBJ2-2, with 11 bases matching TRBD2. CDR3 length equals 15 residues. Germline CDR1 LNHDA, CDR2 SQIVND (reference sequence). V was clipped by 6 bases and J by 8 bases; unmatched bases: 8. CDR3: CASSITSGRTGELFF. In DNA form, the CDR3 reads TGTGCCAGTAGCATCACTAGCGGGAGAACTGGGGAGCTGTTTTTT.

This chain joins TRBV11-3 and TRBJ2-3, with D maybe TRBD2 (6 bases). CDR1 is SGHNT, CDR2 YENEEA, per germline. V dropped 1 base and J dropped 2 bases, with 13 bases sitting between them. CDR3 size: 16 residues. CDR3 nucleotide sequence: TGTGCCAGCAGCTTAGGTGGGGCTAGCGACACAGATACGCAGTATTTT. Encoded protein: CASSLGGASDTDTQYF. Filled out from reference TRBV11-3 and TRBJ2-3, the complete variable domain reads EAGVVQSPRYKIIEKKQPVAFWCNPISGHNTLYWYLQNLGQGPELLIRYENEEAVDDSQLPKDRFSAERLKGVDSTLKIQPAELGDSAVYLCASSLGGASDTDTQYFGPGTRLTVL.

V and J are TRBV10-2 and TRBJ2-7, with TRBD2 as a possible D gene (5 bases). The CDR3 runs 11 residues. The ends were cut back, 4 bases at V and 5 bases at J, with 6 bases in the middle. Germline-derived CDR1 and CDR2 are WSHSY and SAAADI. CDR3 residues: CASSARDEQYF. Written as DNA, the CDR3 is TGCGCCAGCAGTGCGAGGGACGAGCAGTACTTC.